One TCR beta chain is described in this entry. This specimen comes from a study of technical replicates of blood from several donors. Trimming left V 6 bases short and J 1 base short, with 12 bases between. Germline-derived CDR1 and CDR2 are MNHEY and SVGAGI. The CDR3 sequence is 15 residues long. Assay used: immunoSEQ multiplex PCR; TCRdb lists only in-frame clones, some missing. The table includes roughly 70,000 clones, roughly 94% detected once. Material for sequencing was T cells isolated from PBMCs. V is TRBV6-5 and J is TRBJ2-2; D possibly corresponds to TRBD2 (6 bases). The sequence derives from a human donor in good health. CDR3: CASRGSGRNTGELFF. The DNA for the CDR3 is TGTGCCAGCAGGGGAAGCGGGCGGAACACCGGGGAGCTGTTTTTT.